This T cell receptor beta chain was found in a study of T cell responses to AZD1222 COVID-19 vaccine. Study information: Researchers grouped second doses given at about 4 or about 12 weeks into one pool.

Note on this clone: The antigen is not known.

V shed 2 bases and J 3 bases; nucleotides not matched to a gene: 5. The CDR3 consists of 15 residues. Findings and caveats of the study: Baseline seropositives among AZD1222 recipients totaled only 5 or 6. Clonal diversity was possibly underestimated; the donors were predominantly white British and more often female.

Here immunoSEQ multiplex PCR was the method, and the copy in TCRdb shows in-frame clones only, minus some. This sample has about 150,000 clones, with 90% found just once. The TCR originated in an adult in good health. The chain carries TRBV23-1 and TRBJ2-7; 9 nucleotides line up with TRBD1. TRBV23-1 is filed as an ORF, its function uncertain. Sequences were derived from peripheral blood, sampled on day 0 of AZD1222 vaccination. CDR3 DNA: TGCGCCAGCAGTCAAGACCGGACAGGGGTCTACGAGCAGTACTTC. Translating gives CASSQDRTGVYEQYF.